The 13 T cell receptor beta chains reported below all come from one sample, sequenced in a study of cytomegalovirus exposure and HLA in healthy donors. The data were produced by immunoSEQ multiplex PCR, yet TCRdb's version contains in-frame clones alone and is incomplete. The sample includes approximately 190,000 clones, about four fifths of them seen just once. Material for sequencing was PBMCs. The source of these receptors is a man younger than 30 in good health and CMV-seropositive.

V is TRBV5-6 and J is TRBJ2-7, with 7 bases identical to TRBD1. The CDR3 loop spans 16 amino acids. The trim removed 4 bases at V and 0 bases at J, leaving 10 bases unmatched. Germline assignment: CDR1 SGHDT and CDR2 YYEEEE. CDR3 loop: CASSGAGTASSYEQYF. The CDR3 region has the DNA TGTGCCAGCAGCGGAGCCGGGACAGCGAGCTCCTACGAGCAGTACTTC.

The V call is TRBV9, the J call TRBJ2-4; tentative D call: TRBD2 (5 bases). V was shortened by 0 bases and J by 4 bases, with 5 bases between the two germline ends. Germline values: CDR1 SGDLS, CDR2 YYNGEE. The CDR3 sequence is 13 residues long. The CDR3 nucleotides are TGTGCCAGCAGCGTAGGACTAAAAAACATTCAGTACTTC. This gives the protein CASSVGLKNIQYF.

This clone was seen a few times. This rearrangement joins TRBV18 to TRBJ1-2, with 7 nucleotides matching TRBD1. Looked up from germline, CDR1 is KGHSH and CDR2 is LQKENI. With 4 bases clipped from V and 6 bases from J, the junction kept 5 bases outside the gene matches. This CDR3 is built from 13 residues. The CDR3 is CASSRDRQDGYTF. The CDR3 DNA reads as TGTGCCAGCTCACGGGACAGACAAGATGGCTACACCTTC.

The chain combines TRBV29-1 with TRBJ2-5; the match to TRBD1 covers 9 bases. The CDR3 contains 13 residues. Germline loops: CDR1 SQVTM, CDR2 ANQGSEA. V lost 5 bases to trimming and J lost 5 bases; unmatched junction nucleotides: 6. The CDR3 DNA reads TGCAGCGTTCGGACAGGGGACCGGGAGACCCAGTACTTC. Translating gives CSVRTGDRETQYF. The complete variable domain, with remaining parts taken from reference TRBV29-1 and TRBJ2-5, reads SAVISQKPSRDICQRGTSLTIQCQVDSQVTMMFWYRQQPGQSLTLIATANQGSEATYESGFVIDKFPISRPNLTFSTLTVSNMSPEDSSIYLCSVRTGDRETQYFGPGTRLLVL.

The chain carries TRBV29-1 and TRBJ2-3; unclear D gene. The CDR3 loop spans 11 amino acids. Germline V CDR1 and CDR2: SQVTM, ANQGSEA. Between the trimmed V and J ends, which lost 8 bases and 6 bases, there was a span of 12 bases. CDR3 amino acids: CSPVFADTQYF. Written as DNA, the CDR3 is TGCAGCCCGGTCTTTGCGGATACGCAGTATTTT.

The chain carries TRBV7-3 and TRBJ2-7; 9 bases line up with TRBD1. Looked up from germline, CDR1 is SGHTA and CDR2 is FQGTGA. CDR3 length equals 14 residues. V lost 5 bases to trimming and J lost 4 bases; unmatched junction nucleotides: 6. In nucleotides, the CDR3 is TGTGCCAGCAGCCCCACAGGGGGCTTATACGAGCAGTACTTC. It yields the protein CASSPTGGLYEQYF.

For the CDR3, the DNA is TGTGCCAGCAGTTTGTCGGGGAGTGGCCACAATGAGCAGTTCTTC. This codes for CASSLSGSGHNEQFF. The chain has TRBV27 and TRBJ2-1; D is perhaps TRBD2 (5 bases). V was cut by 3 bases and J by 5 bases, with 14 bases left in between. This CDR3 has 15 amino acids. CDR1 and CDR2 (germline): MNHEY, SMNVEV (reference sequence).

The rearrangement uses TRBV30 and TRBJ2-5, with 8 bases that match TRBD1. V gave up 2 bases and J gave up 0 bases; unmatched junction bases: 5. The CDR3 has 15 residues. Germline V gene sequence: CDR1 GTSNPN, CDR2 SVGIG (reference sequence). The CDR3, as DNA: TGTGCCTGGAGTACGGGACAGGCATACCAAGAGACCCAGTACTTC. Its protein product is CAWSTGQAYQETQYF. Filled out from reference TRBV30 and TRBJ2-5, the complete variable domain reads SQTIHQWPATLVQPVGSPLSLECTVEGTSNPNLYWYRQAAGRGLQLLFYSVGIGQISSEVPQNLSASRPQDRQFILSSKKLLLSDSGFYLCAWSTGQAYQETQYFGPGTRLLVL.

This chain uses TRBV5-1 with TRBJ2-2; no firm D call. There are 14 residues in the CDR3. Trimming removed 4 bases from V and 3 bases from J, with 10 bases in between. The germline V gene has CDR1 SGHRS and CDR2 YFSETQ. The CDR3 DNA is TGCGCCAGCAGCGGCACCAGATACACCGGGGAGCTGTTTTTT. This encodes CASSGTRYTGELFF.

The chain recombines TRBV11-1 with TRBJ2-1; TRBD2 agrees at 8 bases. Germline-derived CDR1 and CDR2 are SGHAT and FQDESV (reference sequence). Trimming cost V 2 bases and J 10 bases; bases outside gene matches: 10. This CDR3 has 15 amino acids. CDR3 nucleotides: TGTGCCAGCAGCTTAAGTGATAGCGGGATAGACGAGCAGTTCTTC. Translation: CASSLSDSGIDEQFF. Using reference TRBV11-1 and TRBJ2-1 for the parts outside the CDR3, the full variable domain is EAEVAQSPRYKITEKSQAVAFWCDPISGHATLYWYRQILGQGPELLVQFQDESVVDDSQLPKDRFSAERLKGVDSTLKIQPAELGDSAMYLCASSLSDSGIDEQFFGPGTRLTVL.

The genes are TRBV6-5 and TRBJ2-7; tentative D call: TRBD1 (6 bases). The V gene lost 5 bases and the J gene lost 0 bases, with 11 bases spanning the gap. This CDR3 has 14 amino acids. CDR1 is MNHEY and CDR2 is SVGAGI in the germline V gene. The CDR3 loop reads CASSEQGFSYEQYF. As DNA, the CDR3 is TGTGCCAGCAGTGAACAGGGATTCTCCTACGAGCAGTACTTC.

This rearrangement joins TRBV28 to TRBJ1-2, with D maybe TRBD1 (6 bases). The CDR3 consists of 12 residues. Germline V gene data show CDR1 as MDHEN and CDR2 as SYDVKM. V was clipped by 5 bases and J by 6 bases, with 10 bases between them. The CDR3 coding sequence is TGTGCCAGCAGTCCGGACAGAAATGGCTACACCTTC. Residues: CASSPDRNGYTF.

This rearrangement joins TRBV4-3 to TRBJ2-7, with 13 bases aligning to TRBD2. The CDR3 has 15 residues. J gave up 5 bases and V 4 bases, and 5 bases lay outside the gene matches. Germline V gene sequence: CDR1 LGHNA, CDR2 YSLEER. The chain's CDR3 is CASSRGLAGVDEQYF. DNA for the CDR3: TGCGCCAGCAGCCGCGGACTAGCGGGAGTTGACGAGCAGTACTTC.